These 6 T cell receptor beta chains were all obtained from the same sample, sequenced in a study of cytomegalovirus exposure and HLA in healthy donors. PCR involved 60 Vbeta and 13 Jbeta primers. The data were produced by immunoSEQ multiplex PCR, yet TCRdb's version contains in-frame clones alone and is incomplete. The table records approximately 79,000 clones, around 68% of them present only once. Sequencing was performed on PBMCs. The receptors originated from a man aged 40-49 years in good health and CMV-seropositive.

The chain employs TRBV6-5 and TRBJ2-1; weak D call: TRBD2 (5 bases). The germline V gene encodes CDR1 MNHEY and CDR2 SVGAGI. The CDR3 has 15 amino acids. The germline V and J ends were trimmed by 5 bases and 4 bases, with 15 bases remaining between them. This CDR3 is CASSPPDGVYNEQFF. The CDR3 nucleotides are TGTGCCAGCAGTCCCCCCGACGGGGTTTACAATGAGCAGTTCTTC.

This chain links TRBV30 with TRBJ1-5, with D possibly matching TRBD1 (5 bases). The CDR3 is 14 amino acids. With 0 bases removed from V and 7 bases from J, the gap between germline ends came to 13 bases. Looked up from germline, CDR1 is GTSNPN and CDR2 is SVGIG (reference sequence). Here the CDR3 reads CAWSVSGYGQPQHF. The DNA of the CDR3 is TGTGCCTGGAGTGTATCAGGGTATGGACAGCCCCAGCATTTT. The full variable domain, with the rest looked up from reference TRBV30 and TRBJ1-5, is SQTIHQWPATLVQPVGSPLSLECTVEGTSNPNLYWYRQAAGRGLQLLFYSVGIGQISSEVPQNLSASRPQDRQFILSSKKLLLSDSGFYLCAWSVSGYGQPQHFGDGTRLSIL.

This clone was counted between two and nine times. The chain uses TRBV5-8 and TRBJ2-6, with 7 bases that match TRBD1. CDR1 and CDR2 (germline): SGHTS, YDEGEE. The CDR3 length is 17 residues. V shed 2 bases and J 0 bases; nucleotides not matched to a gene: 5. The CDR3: CASSFGTDHSGANVLTF. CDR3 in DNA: TGTGCCAGCAGCTTTGGGACAGATCACTCTGGGGCCAACGTCCTGACTTTC.

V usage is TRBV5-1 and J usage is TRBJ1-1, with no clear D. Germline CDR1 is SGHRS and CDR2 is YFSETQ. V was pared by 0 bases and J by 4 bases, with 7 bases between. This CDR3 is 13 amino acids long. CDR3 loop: CASSLGGVTEAFF. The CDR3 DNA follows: TGCGCCAGCAGCTTGGGAGGAGTCACTGAAGCTTTCTTT.

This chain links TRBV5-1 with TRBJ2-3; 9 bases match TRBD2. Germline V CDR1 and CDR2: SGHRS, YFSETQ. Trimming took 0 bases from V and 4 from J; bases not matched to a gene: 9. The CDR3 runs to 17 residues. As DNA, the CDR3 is TGCGCCAGCAGCTTGGGGGCTAGCGGGATGGGTGCAGATACGCAGTATTTT. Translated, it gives CASSLGASGMGADTQYF.

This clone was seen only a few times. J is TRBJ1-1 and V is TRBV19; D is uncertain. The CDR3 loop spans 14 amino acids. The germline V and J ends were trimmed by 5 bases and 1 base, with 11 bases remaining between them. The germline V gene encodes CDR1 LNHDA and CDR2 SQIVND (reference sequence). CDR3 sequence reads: CASSLKTGNTEAFF. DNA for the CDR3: TGTGCCAGTAGTCTCAAGACGGGGAACACTGAAGCTTTCTTT.